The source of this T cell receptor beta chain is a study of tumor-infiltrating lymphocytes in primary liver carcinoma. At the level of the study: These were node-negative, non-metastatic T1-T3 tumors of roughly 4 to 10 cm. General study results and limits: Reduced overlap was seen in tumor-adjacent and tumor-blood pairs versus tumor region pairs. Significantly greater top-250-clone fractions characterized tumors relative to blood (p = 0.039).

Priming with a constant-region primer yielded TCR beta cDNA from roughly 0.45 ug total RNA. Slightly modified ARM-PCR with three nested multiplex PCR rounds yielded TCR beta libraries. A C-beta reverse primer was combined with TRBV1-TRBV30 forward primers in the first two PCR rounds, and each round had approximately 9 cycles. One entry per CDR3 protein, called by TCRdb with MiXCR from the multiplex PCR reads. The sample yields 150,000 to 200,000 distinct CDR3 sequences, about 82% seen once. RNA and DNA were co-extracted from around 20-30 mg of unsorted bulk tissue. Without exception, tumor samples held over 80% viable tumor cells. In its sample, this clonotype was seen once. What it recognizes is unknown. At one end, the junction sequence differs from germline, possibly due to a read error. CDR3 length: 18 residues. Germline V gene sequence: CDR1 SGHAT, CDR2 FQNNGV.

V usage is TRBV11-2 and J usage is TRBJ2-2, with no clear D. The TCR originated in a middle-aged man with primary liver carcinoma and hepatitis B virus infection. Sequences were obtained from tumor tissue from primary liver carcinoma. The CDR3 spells CVSIISSTWTVGTGELFF. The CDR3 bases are TGTGTCAGCATCATCAGCTCTACATGGACGGTGGGGACCGGGGAGCTGTTTTTT. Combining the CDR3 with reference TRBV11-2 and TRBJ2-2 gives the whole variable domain EAGVAQSPRYKIIEKRQSVAFWCNPISGHATLYWYQQILGQGPKLLIQFQNNGVVDDSQLPKDRFSAERLKGVDSTLKIQPAKLEDSAVYLCVSIISSTWTVGTGELFFGEGSRLTVL.